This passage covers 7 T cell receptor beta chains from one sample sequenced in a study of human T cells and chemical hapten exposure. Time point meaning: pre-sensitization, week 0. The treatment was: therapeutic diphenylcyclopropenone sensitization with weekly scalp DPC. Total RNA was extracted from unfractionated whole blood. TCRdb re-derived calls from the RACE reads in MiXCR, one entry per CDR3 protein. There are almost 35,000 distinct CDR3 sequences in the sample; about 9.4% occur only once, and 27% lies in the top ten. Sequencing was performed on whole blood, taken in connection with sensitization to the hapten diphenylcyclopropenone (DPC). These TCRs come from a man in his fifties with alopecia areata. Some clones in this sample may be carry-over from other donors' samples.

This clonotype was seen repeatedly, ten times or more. CDR3 sequence reads: CASSPPQGGTEAFF. The CDR3 DNA reads as TGTGCCAGCAGCCCCCCACAGGGAGGCACTGAAGCTTTCTTT. The gene calls are TRBV11-2 and TRBJ1-1, with a weak D call TRBD1 (6 bases). Germline V gives CDR1 SGHAT, CDR2 FQNNGV. This CDR3 has 14 residues. V shed 5 bases and J shed 4 bases, with 14 bases lying between them.

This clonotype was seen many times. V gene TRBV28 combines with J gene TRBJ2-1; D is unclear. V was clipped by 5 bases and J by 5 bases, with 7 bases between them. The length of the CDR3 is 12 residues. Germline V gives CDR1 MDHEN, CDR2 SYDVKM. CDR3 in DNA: TGTGCCAGCAGTCGAAAGGACAATGAGCAGTTCTTC. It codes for CASSRKDNEQFF.

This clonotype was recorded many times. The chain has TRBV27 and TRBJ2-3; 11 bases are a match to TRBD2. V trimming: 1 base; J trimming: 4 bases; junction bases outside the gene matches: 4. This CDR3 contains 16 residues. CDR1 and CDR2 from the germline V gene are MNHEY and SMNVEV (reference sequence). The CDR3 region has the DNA TGTGCCAGCAGTTTATTGACTAGCGGGGCATCAGATACGCAGTATTTT. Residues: CASSLLTSGASDTQYF.

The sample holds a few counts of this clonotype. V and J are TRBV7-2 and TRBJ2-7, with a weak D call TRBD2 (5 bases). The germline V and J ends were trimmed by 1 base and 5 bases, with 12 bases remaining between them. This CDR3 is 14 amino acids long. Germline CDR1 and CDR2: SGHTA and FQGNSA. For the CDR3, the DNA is TGTGCCAGCAGCTTAGAACGGGGTTGGAACGAGCAGTACTTC. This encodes CASSLERGWNEQYF. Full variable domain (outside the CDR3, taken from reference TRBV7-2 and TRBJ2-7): GAGVSQSPSNKVTEKGKDVELRCDPISGHTALYWYRQSLGQGLEFLIYFQGNSAPDKSGLPSDRFSAERTGGSVSTLTIQRTQQEDSAVYLCASSLERGWNEQYFGPGTRLTVT.

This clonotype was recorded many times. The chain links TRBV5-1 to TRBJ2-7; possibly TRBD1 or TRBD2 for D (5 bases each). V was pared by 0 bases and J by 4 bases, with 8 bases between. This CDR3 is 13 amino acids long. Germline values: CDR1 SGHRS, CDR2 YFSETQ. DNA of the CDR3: TGCGCCAGCAGCTTGGATGGGGGTTACGAGCAGTACTTC. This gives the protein CASSLDGGYEQYF.

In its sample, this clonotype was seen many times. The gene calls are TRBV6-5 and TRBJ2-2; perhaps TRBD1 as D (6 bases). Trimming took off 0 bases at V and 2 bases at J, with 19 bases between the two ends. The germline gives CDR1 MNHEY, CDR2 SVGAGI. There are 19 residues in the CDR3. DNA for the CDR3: TGTGCCAGCAGTTACTCCCCCCGAATTCAGGGGAAAAACACCGGGGAGCTGTTTTTT. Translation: CASSYSPRIQGKNTGELFF.

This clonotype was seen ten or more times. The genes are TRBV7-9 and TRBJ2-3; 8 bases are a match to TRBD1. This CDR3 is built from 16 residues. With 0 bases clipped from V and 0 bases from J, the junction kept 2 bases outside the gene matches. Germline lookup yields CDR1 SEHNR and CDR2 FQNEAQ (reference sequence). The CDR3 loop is CASSLAGQGSTDTQYF. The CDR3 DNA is TGTGCCAGCAGCTTAGCTGGACAGGGAAGCACAGATACGCAGTATTTT. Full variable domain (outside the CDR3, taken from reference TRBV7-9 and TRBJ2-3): DTGVSQNPRHKITKRGQNVTFRCDPISEHNRLYWYRQTLGQGPEFLTYFQNEAQLEKSRLLSDRFSAERPKGSFSTLEIQRTEQGDSAMYLCASSLAGQGSTDTQYFGPGTRLTVL.